This TCR beta chain was sequenced in a study of technical replicates of blood from a few donors. The CDR3 sequence is 14 residues long. With 10 bases clipped from V and 0 bases from J, the junction kept 5 bases outside the gene matches. Germline V gene data show CDR1 as LNHDA and CDR2 as SQIVND (reference sequence). TCRdb's copy holds only in-frame clones and misses some; the assay was immunoSEQ multiplex PCR. The repertoire holds 80,000 to 95,000 clones, with approximately 96% as singletons. The chain uses TRBV19 and TRBJ2-2, with TRBD1 identical over 7 bases. This clonotype was sampled from a human donor in good health. What was sequenced was T cells isolated from PBMCs. The CDR3 bases are TGTGCCACCCCCGGGACAGCGAACACCGGGGAGCTGTTTTTT. Translation: CATPGTANTGELFF.